This TCR beta chain appears in the sequencing data of a study of blood T cell repertoires in COVID-19. Study information: Specimens from acute and convalescent COVID-19 originated in the United States, Italy and Spain.

In the original analysis: Counts of nucleated cells, estimated from reference gene primer amplification, were obtained. Produced via immunoSEQ multiplex PCR; TCRdb's table is partial and in-frame only. That table furnishes V, J and clone size, whereas the DNA furnished D and trimming. The repertoire has 130,000 or so clones, over 70% of them found once; the top ten carry 20%. This CDR3 is 13 amino acids long. Germline values: CDR1 KGHDR, CDR2 SFDVKD. V shed 8 bases and J 7 bases; nucleotides not matched to a gene: 9. The TCR originated in an elderly man with acute or convalescent COVID-19. This chain joins TRBV24-1 and TRBJ2-7; TRBD1 aligns across 8 bases. Sequenced sample: peripheral blood. The DNA for the CDR3 is TGTGCCACCATCCGGGGCAGGGGGCGGGAGCAGTACTTC. It yields the protein CATIRGRGREQYF.